The sequence of this T cell receptor (beta chain) was determined in a study of blood T cell repertoires in COVID-19. Across the whole study: T cells, B-cell-depleted T cells, or PBMCs provided the cDNA or gDNA that served as material.

V was clipped by 1 base and J by 3 bases, with 25 bases between them. This CDR3 comprises 20 residues. CDR1 and CDR2 (germline): LNHDA, SQIVND (reference sequence). Profiling relied on immunoSEQ multiplex PCR, and the TCRdb table lists in-frame clones only, not all of them. The sample lists about 97,000 clones, more than 70% seen once, with 20% in the top ten. The chain recombines TRBV19 with TRBJ1-5; D is undetermined. The specimen sequenced was peripheral blood. The sequence was obtained from a human donor in a cohort sampled during active COVID-19. In nucleotides, the CDR3 is TGTGCCAGTAGTATAGGGGTCGGGTCCGGCACGATGACTCTCAATCAGCCCCAGCATTTT. It is translated as CASSIGVGSGTMTLNQPQHF. Full variable domain (missing parts from reference TRBV19 and TRBJ1-5): DGGITQSPKYLFRKEGQNVTLSCEQNLNHDAMYWYRQDPGQGLRLIYYSQIVNDFQKGDIAEGYSVSREKKESFPLTVTSAQKNPTAFYLCASSIGVGSGTMTLNQPQHFGDGTRLSIL.